These 9 T cell receptor beta chains originate from one sample sequenced in a study of shared clonotypes between healthy human individuals (dated by TCRdb to 2018 to 2021). CD8 naive samples were obtained by positive selection for CCR7 among CD45RO-negative cells, yielding a CD45RA+CCR7+ population from which TemRA cells were excluded. The library was obtained by the immunoSEQ multiplex PCR assay. The clones in this table, taken by TCRdb from immuneACCESS, are in-frame only. Not every clone is retained; where verified, under half of the shortfall comes from an unresolved V gene, and the cause of the rest is unknown. This sample lists about 2.1 million clones; approximately 94% were detected once. The ten most abundant clones make up 1.5% to 2% of the sample. The sequencing input was naive CD8+ T cells from PBMCs. The meaning of the sample's cell subset or site label: CD45RA+CCR7+. The origin of the receptors is a young man in good health. Some clones in this sample may be carry-over from other donors' samples.

The chain joins TRBV6-5 to TRBJ2-7, with TRBD2 as a possible D gene (5 bases). Per the germline V gene, CDR1 is MNHEY and CDR2 is SVGAGI. The ends were cut back, 2 bases at V and 2 bases at J, with 10 bases in the middle. The CDR3 runs to 14 residues. CDR3: CASSYRLSPYEQYF. CDR3 DNA: TGTGCCAGCAGTTACCGACTATCTCCCTACGAGCAGTACTTC.

The chain employs TRBV7-9 and TRBJ1-1; perhaps TRBD1 as D (5 bases). Trimming left V 6 bases short and J 6 bases short, with 14 bases between. The germline V gene has CDR1 SEHNR and CDR2 FQNEAQ (reference sequence). The CDR3 loop spans 13 amino acids. The CDR3 DNA reads TGTGCCAGCAGGGCAAGGGGTGGGCCTGAAGCTTTCTTT. Its protein product is CASRARGGPEAFF.

The chain uses TRBV29-1 and TRBJ2-3; D perhaps matches TRBD1 (5 bases). Trimming removed 7 bases from V and 2 bases from J, with 16 bases in between. In germline, CDR1 is SQVTM, CDR2 ANQGSEA. The CDR3 is 14 amino acids. The CDR3 nucleotides are TGCAGCGCCCGCACAGGTTACCTCACAGATACGCAGTATTTT. Protein: CSARTGYLTDTQYF.

This chain connects TRBV11-2 to TRBJ2-7; D may match TRBD1 or TRBD2 (6 bases each). The germline CDR1 and CDR2 sequences are SGHAT and FQNNGV. The V end lost 2 bases, the J end lost 1 base, and 12 bases lay between the germline ends. CDR3 size: 15 residues. CDR3 amino acids: CASSLFGGFSYEQYF. CDR3 DNA sequence: TGTGCCAGCAGCTTATTCGGGGGCTTTTCCTACGAGCAGTACTTC. The whole variable domain, remainder taken from reference TRBV11-2 and TRBJ2-7, is EAGVAQSPRYKIIEKRQSVAFWCNPISGHATLYWYQQILGQGPKLLIQFQNNGVVDDSQLPKDRFSAERLKGVDSTLKIQPAKLEDSAVYLCASSLFGGFSYEQYFGPGTRLTVT.

This rearrangement joins TRBV11-3 to TRBJ1-1; D may be TRBD1 (5 bases). CDR3 size: 18 residues. Germline V gene lookup returns CDR1 SGHNT and CDR2 YENEEA. Trimming shortened V by 1 base and J by 1 base, and 19 bases separated the two germline ends. The CDR3 spells CASSLVAWERGENTEAFF. The DNA for the CDR3 is TGTGCCAGCAGCTTAGTCGCATGGGAGAGGGGAGAGAACACTGAAGCTTTCTTT.

The CDR3 bases are TGTGCCAGCAGTACCCATGGGACTAGCGGGAGGGCCCGGTCGGATACGCAGTATTTT. Its protein is CASSTHGTSGRARSDTQYF. The chain couples TRBV28 to TRBJ2-3; 16 bases align to TRBD2. V shed 5 bases, J shed 6 bases, and the junction held 14 bases outside the gene matches. This CDR3 comprises 19 residues. Germline values: CDR1 MDHEN, CDR2 SYDVKM.

The V call is TRBV18, the J call TRBJ1-2; unclear D gene. The CDR3 is 13 amino acids. The germline CDR1 and CDR2 sequences are KGHSH and LQKENI. The V end lost 5 bases, the J end lost 9 bases, and 16 bases lay between the germline ends. Here the CDR3 reads CASSLTRSQSYTF. CDR3 sequence (DNA): TGTGCCAGCTCATTGACACGGTCTCAAAGCTACACCTTC.

The chain has TRBV6-5 and TRBJ1-5, with 10 positions matching TRBD1. V dropped 6 bases and J dropped 9; count of bases not matched to a gene: 11. CDR1 and CDR2 (germline): MNHEY, SVGAGI. This CDR3 is 15 amino acids long. As DNA, the CDR3 is TGTGCCAGCAGCAAAGACAGGGGGCCGCCGCGGCCCCAGCATTTT. Encoded protein: CASSKDRGPPRPQHF.

The V and J genes are TRBV5-4 and TRBJ1-1, with D hard to call. CDR1 is SGHNT, CDR2 YYREEE, per germline (reference sequence). This CDR3 region has 13 residues. With 1 base removed from V and 3 bases from J, the gap between germline ends came to 7 bases. The CDR3 region is CASSLLTDTEAFF. CDR3 nucleotides: TGTGCCAGCAGCTTGCTGACGGACACTGAAGCTTTCTTT.